This T cell receptor beta chain derives from a study of blood T cell repertoires in COVID-19. Study as a whole: The samples span acute and convalescent COVID-19 from the United States, Italy and Spain. T cells, B-cell-depleted T cells, or PBMCs provided the cDNA or gDNA that served as material.

Source study methods: Amplification of reference gene primers was used by the study to estimate nucleated cell counts. Method: immunoSEQ multiplex PCR; TCRdb's copy keeps in-frame clones and lacks some. V and J calls and clone size are as listed in that table; D and trimming were resolved from the DNA. The table shows about 250,000 clones, with more than 75% occurring only once. CDR1 is LGHNA, CDR2 YSLEER, per germline. This CDR3 is 13 amino acids long. J was trimmed by 6 bases and V by 2 bases; bases with no gene match: 3. V is TRBV4-3 and J is TRBJ1-2; 7 bases match TRBD1. The sequencing input was peripheral blood. The source is a woman between 55 and 75 years old who had recovered from COVID-19. CDR3 DNA: TGCGCCAGCAGCCAAAGACAGGGAGATGGCTACACCTTC. Its protein product is CASSQRQGDGYTF.